The 15 T cell receptor beta chains presented below share a single source sample, sequenced in a study of cytomegalovirus exposure and HLA in healthy donors. 13 Jbeta primers and 60 Vbeta primers were used for the PCR. Generated by immunoSEQ multiplex PCR, the TCRdb table keeps only in-frame clones and is missing some. The sample has around 70,000 clones; 78% are singletons. Specimen: PBMCs. These receptors originate from a middle-aged woman in good health and CMV-seropositive.

The rearrangement links TRBV19 to TRBJ1-4; the D gene is possibly TRBD1 (5 bases). This CDR3 contains 16 residues. The germline gives CDR1 LNHDA, CDR2 SQIVND (reference sequence). Trimming shortened V by 10 bases and J by 0 bases, and 18 bases separated the two germline ends. The CDR3 sequence is CATSISGGATNEKLFF. CDR3 DNA: TGTGCCACCAGTATATCCGGGGGAGCAACTAATGAAAAACTGTTTTTT.

In this sample, this clone turned up a few times. The chain links TRBV14 to TRBJ2-3; 9 bases align to TRBD1. CDR1 is SGHDN and CDR2 is FVKESK in the germline V gene. The CDR3 length is 14 residues. J was trimmed by 3 bases and V by 4 bases; bases with no gene match: 2. The CDR3 DNA sequence: TGTGCCAGCAGCCCCGGACAGGGGACAGATACGCAGTATTTT. It codes for CASSPGQGTDTQYF.

The rearrangement links TRBV7-2 to TRBJ1-6, with 7 nucleotides matching TRBD1. The germline CDR1 and CDR2 sequences are SGHTA and FQGNSA. V was pared by 5 bases and J by 8 bases, with 6 bases of the junction left unmatched. CDR3 size: 14 residues. This CDR3 is CASSMTGSDSPLHF. CDR3 bases: TGTGCCAGCAGCATGACAGGGTCGGATTCACCCCTCCACTTT. Complete variable domain (other parts from reference TRBV7-2 and TRBJ1-6): GAGVSQSPSNKVTEKGKDVELRCDPISGHTALYWYRQSLGQGLEFLIYFQGNSAPDKSGLPSDRFSAERTGGSVSTLTIQRTQQEDSAVYLCASSMTGSDSPLHFGNGTRLTVT.

In this sample, this clone turned up a few times. The rearrangement joins TRBV29-1 to TRBJ2-1, with TRBD2 identical over 10 bases. CDR1 is SQVTM and CDR2 is ANQGSEA in the germline V gene. The CDR3 contains 13 residues. Trimming removed 5 bases from V and 9 bases from J; junction bases left unmatched: 7. The CDR3 sequence is CSVQLAGVGEQFF. The CDR3 DNA is TGCAGCGTTCAGCTAGCGGGGGTTGGTGAGCAGTTCTTC.

With respect to this clone: The sample contains more than one DNA sequence encoding this CDR3. The V gene is TRBV28, the J gene TRBJ2-3, with a tentative D call TRBD2 (5 bases). Deletions cut 3 bases from V and 0 bases from J, with 13 bases between. The CDR3 covers 16 residues. The germline CDR1 and CDR2 sequences are MDHEN and SYDVKM. The chain's CDR3 is CASSLGGGPSTDTQYF. In DNA form, the CDR3 reads TGTGCCAGCAGTTTGGGTGGAGGTCCTAGCACAGATACGCAGTATTTT.

This chain uses TRBV7-2 with TRBJ2-1; perhaps TRBD1 as D (5 bases). The length of the CDR3 is 12 residues. The V and J ends lost 1 base and 10 bases respectively, with 8 bases between them. Per germline, CDR1 SGHTA and CDR2 FQGNSA. The CDR3 DNA reads as TGTGCCAGCAGCTTAGGGGGCCGGGAGCAGTTCTTC. It yields the protein CASSLGGREQFF.

J is TRBJ1-2 and V is TRBV5-6; the D gene is possibly TRBD1 (6 bases). Germline assignment: CDR1 SGHDT and CDR2 YYEEEE. This CDR3 is 13 amino acids long. Trimming left V 4 bases short and J 0 bases short, with 7 bases between. The CDR3 DNA is TGTGCCAGCAGCCGGGACACTAACTATGGCTACACCTTC. This translates into CASSRDTNYGYTF.

The chain is built from TRBV19 and TRBJ2-3; D perhaps matches TRBD2 (6 bases). This CDR3 spans 14 amino acids. Germline V gene sequence: CDR1 LNHDA, CDR2 SQIVND (reference sequence). V dropped 5 bases and J dropped 4 bases, with 13 bases sitting between them. CDR3 in amino acids: CASSRGSGPDTQYF. The CDR3 DNA is TGTGCCAGTAGTCGGGGGTCCGGGCCAGATACGCAGTATTTT.

J is TRBJ1-1 and V is TRBV30; D is possibly TRBD1 (5 bases). CDR3 length equals 12 residues. With 4 bases removed from V and 4 bases from J, the gap between germline ends came to 10 bases. Germline CDR1 reads GTSNPN; CDR2 reads SVGIG (reference sequence). The CDR3 sequence: CAWKGDGTEAFF. DNA for the CDR3: TGTGCCTGGAAAGGGGATGGCACTGAAGCTTTCTTT.

The rearrangement uses TRBV27 and TRBJ2-5; D is possibly TRBD2 (5 bases). Trimming left V 7 bases short and J 6 bases short, with 15 bases between. The germline V gene has CDR1 MNHEY and CDR2 SMNVEV (reference sequence). This CDR3 spans 13 amino acids. The CDR3 region has the DNA TGTGCCAGCACCCCGGCGGGCAGACAGACCCAGTACTTC. Its protein is CASTPAGRQTQYF.

J is TRBJ2-2 and V is TRBV5-4; D remains ambiguous. V lost 1 base, J lost 1 base, and 8 bases lay in between. This CDR3 contains 15 residues. The V gene's germline CDR1 is SGHNT and CDR2 YYREEE (reference sequence). The CDR3 protein is CASSLFVENTGELFF. CDR3 in DNA: TGTGCCAGCAGCTTGTTTGTAGAGAACACCGGGGAGCTGTTTTTT.

J is TRBJ2-2 and V is TRBV6-1; no clear D gene. This CDR3 contains 15 residues. Germline V gene sequence: CDR1 MNHNS, CDR2 SASEGT. V was clipped by 2 bases and J by 0 bases, with 7 bases between them. CDR3 residues: CASSEYSSNTGELFF. The CDR3 DNA follows: TGTGCCAGCAGTGAATATTCCTCGAACACCGGGGAGCTGTTTTTT.

The chain carries TRBV4-3 and TRBJ1-1; no firm D call. CDR1 is LGHNA, CDR2 YSLEER, per germline. The V end lost 1 base, the J end lost 4 bases, and 10 bases lay between the germline ends. The CDR3 has 14 residues. The CDR3 sequence is CASSQVPAGTEAFF. CDR3 DNA sequence: TGCGCCAGCAGCCAAGTCCCAGCGGGCACTGAAGCTTTCTTT.

The chain carries TRBV7-3 and TRBJ2-3; weak D call: TRBD2 (5 bases). The V gene lost 5 bases and the J gene lost 4 bases, with 13 bases spanning the gap. The CDR3 contains 14 residues. Germline assignment: CDR1 SGHTA and CDR2 FQGTGA. The CDR3 nucleotides read TGTGCCAGCAGCATGGACCCCGGGGCAGATACGCAGTATTTT. It encodes CASSMDPGADTQYF.

This chain uses TRBV20-1 with TRBJ2-3; tentative D call: TRBD1 (5 bases). The germline V gene has CDR1 DFQATT and CDR2 SNEGSKA (reference sequence). The CDR3 is 10 amino acids. The V and J ends lost 5 bases and 10 bases respectively, with 10 bases between them. As DNA, the CDR3 is TGCAGTGCTGATGTAGGGGCGCAGTATTTT. Its protein is CSADVGAQYF.